Below, 2 T cell receptor beta chains from the same sample are listed, as sequenced in a study of T cells in Graves' hyperthyroidism and ophthalmopathy. TCR beta CDR3 regions were amplified from RNA transcripts. The study used the HTBI primer set for a first-round RT-PCR of the TCR CDR3. TCRdb reprocessed the multiplex PCR reads with MiXCR, giving one entry per CDR3 protein. The sample contains about 500,000 distinct CDR3 sequences, roughly a sixth of which appear only once. The specimen was blood. These receptors were taken from a woman between 18 and 30 years old with Graves' ophthalmopathy.

This chain uses TRBV9 with TRBJ2-5; D ambiguous. Trimming removed 5 bases from V and 1 base from J, with 15 bases in between. This CDR3 region has 15 residues. The germline CDR1 and CDR2 sequences are SGDLS and YYNGEE. CDR3 loop: CASSLFDGAQETQYF. The CDR3 nucleotides read TGTGCCAGCAGTCTTTTCGACGGTGCCCAAGAGACCCAGTACTTC. Supplemented by reference TRBV9 and TRBJ2-5, the full variable domain reads DSGVTQTPKHLITATGQRVTLRCSPRSGDLSVYWYQQSLDQGLQFLIQYYNGEERAKGNILERFSAQQFPDLHSELNLSSLELGDSALYFCASSLFDGAQETQYFGPGTRLLVL.

The chain recombines TRBV20-1 with TRBJ1-5; perhaps TRBD1 as D (6 bases). V was trimmed by 1 base and J by 5 bases, leaving 21 bases between them. This CDR3 is built from 17 residues. Germline assignment: CDR1 DFQATT and CDR2 SNEGSKA (reference sequence). CDR3 coding DNA: TGCAGTGCTAGAGCCCACCCTCCTACAGGGTCCGATCAGCCCCAGCATTTT. As protein: CSARAHPPTGSDQPQHF.